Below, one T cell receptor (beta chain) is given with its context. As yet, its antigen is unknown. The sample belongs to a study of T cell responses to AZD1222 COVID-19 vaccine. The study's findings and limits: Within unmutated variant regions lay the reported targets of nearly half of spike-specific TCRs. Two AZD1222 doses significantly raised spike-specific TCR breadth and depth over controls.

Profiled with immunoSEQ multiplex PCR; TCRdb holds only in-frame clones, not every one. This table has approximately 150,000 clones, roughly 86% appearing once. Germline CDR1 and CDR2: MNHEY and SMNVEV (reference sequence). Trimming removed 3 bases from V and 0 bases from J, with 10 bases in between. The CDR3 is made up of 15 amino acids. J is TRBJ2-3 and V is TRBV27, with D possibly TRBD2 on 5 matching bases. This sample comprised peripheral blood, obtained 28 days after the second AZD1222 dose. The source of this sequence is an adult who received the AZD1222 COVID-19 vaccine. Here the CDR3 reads CASSFASYSTDTQYF. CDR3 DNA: TGTGCCAGCAGTTTCGCTAGCTATAGCACAGATACGCAGTATTTT.